The 10 T cell receptor beta chains presented below share a single source sample, sequenced in a study of cytomegalovirus exposure and HLA in healthy donors. Primers: 60 Vbeta forward and 13 Jbeta reverse. Data came from immunoSEQ multiplex PCR; TCRdb stores just in-frame clones and leaves some out. In the table there are some 170,000 clones, 75% to 85% of which are singletons. The sequenced sample was PBMCs. These receptors came from a woman aged 55-70 years in good health and CMV-seropositive.

A few counts support this clone. This chain's CDR3 is CASSQEMNTEAFF. CDR3 nucleotides: TGTGCCAGCAGTCAAGAGATGAACACTGAAGCTTTCTTT. This chain links TRBV28 with TRBJ1-1; D ambiguous. There are 13 residues in the CDR3. Trimming stripped 5 bases from V and 0 bases from J, with 7 bases between. CDR1 MDHEN and CDR2 SYDVKM come from the germline V gene.

This clone was counted only a few times. The chain couples TRBV9 to TRBJ1-1; 9 positions match TRBD1. The CDR3 sequence is 14 residues long. Germline V gene sequence: CDR1 SGDLS, CDR2 YYNGEE. The J segment lost 3 bases and the V segment lost 4 bases, leaving 4 bases of the junction unmatched. CDR3 amino acids: CASSLRDRDTEAFF. The DNA for the CDR3 is TGTGCCAGCAGCCTCCGGGACAGGGACACTGAAGCTTTCTTT.

CDR3 sequence (DNA): TGTGCCAGCAGTGGGTCGGGACAGGGGCGAAAACTGTTTTTT. The encoded protein is CASSGSGQGRKLFF. The chain couples TRBV6-1 to TRBJ1-4, with 10 bases lining up with TRBD1. The junction had 6 bases not matched to a gene; V was cut back by 4 bases and J by 10 bases. The germline CDR1 and CDR2 sequences are MNHNS and SASEGT. The CDR3 contains 14 residues.

This chain links TRBV27 with TRBJ1-4; tentatively, D is TRBD1 (5 bases). Germline-derived CDR1 and CDR2 are MNHEY and SMNVEV (reference sequence). The CDR3 totals 14 residues. Trimming left V 5 bases short and J 13 bases short, with 20 bases between. The CDR3 sequence is CASSIDSRGRGLFF. The CDR3 DNA is TGTGCCAGCAGTATAGACAGCCGCGGTAGGGGACTGTTTTTT.

The V gene is TRBV5-1, the J gene TRBJ2-7; 8 nucleotides align to TRBD1. Germline-derived CDR1 and CDR2 are SGHRS and YFSETQ. This CDR3 comprises 13 residues. The junction had 7 bases not matched to a gene; V was cut back by 4 bases and J by 7 bases. The CDR3 coding sequence is TGCGCCAGCAGCAGGACAGGGATTGGGGAGCAGTACTTC. It is translated as CASSRTGIGEQYF.

This clone has a single count. The V call is TRBV9, the J call TRBJ2-3; no reliable D call. Germline V CDR1 and CDR2: SGDLS, YYNGEE. The CDR3 loop spans 13 amino acids. The V end was cut by 0 bases, the J end by 4 bases, with 6 bases between. In DNA, the CDR3 is TGTGCCAGCAGCGTAGGTTTAGCAGATACGCAGTATTTT. Translated, it gives CASSVGLADTQYF.

The gene calls are TRBV18 and TRBJ2-7; 11 bases match TRBD2. Germline CDR1 and CDR2: KGHSH and LQKENI. This CDR3 has 18 amino acids. J lost 2 bases, V lost 1 base, and 10 bases had no gene match. The CDR3 nucleotides read TGTGCCAGCTCACCACTGTTTCTAGCGGGGGGTCCCACCTACGAGCAGTACTTC. Its translation is CASSPLFLAGGPTYEQYF.

This chain joins TRBV28 and TRBJ2-2; 10 nucleotides line up with TRBD1. Trimming removed 4 bases from V and 6 bases from J; junction bases left unmatched: 5. Per germline, CDR1 MDHEN and CDR2 SYDVKM. This CDR3 comprises 15 residues. CDR3 coding DNA: TGTGCCAGCAGTTCTCGACAGGGGGCCGCCGGGGAGCTGTTTTTT. It encodes CASSSRQGAAGELFF.

This clone was recorded once. The chain uses TRBV19 and TRBJ1-1; weak D call: TRBD1 (5 bases). The CDR3 runs 14 residues. The V end was cut by 7 bases, the J end by 0 bases, with 12 bases between. CDR1 is LNHDA and CDR2 is SQIVND in the germline V gene (reference sequence). CDR3 amino acids: CASIPRAMNTEAFF. CDR3 DNA sequence: TGTGCCAGTATCCCCAGGGCGATGAACACTGAAGCTTTCTTT.

The CDR3 DNA follows: TGTGCCAGCAGTTCCCCTGCGGGTCGGGGTGAAAAACTGTTTTTT. This sequence encodes CASSSPAGRGEKLFF. The chain uses TRBV28 and TRBJ1-4; D is unclear. CDR3 length: 15 amino acids. V lost 4 bases and J lost 7, with 16 bases in between. CDR1 is MDHEN and CDR2 is SYDVKM in the germline V gene.